These 9 T cell receptor beta chains came from one sample sequenced in a study of CD8 T cells in ankylosing spondylitis. Study-level findings and limits: Typical of ankylosing spondylitis blood, it appeared, was a TCR beta motif of fewer than ten highly homologous variants.

TCRdb redid the calling of the 5' RACE reads with MiXCR, one entry per CDR3 protein. The table shows about 440,000 distinct CDR3 sequences, with approximately 17% occurring only once. Antigens for these TCRs are unknown. The sequenced material came from blood, either unsorted or a sorted T cell fraction (not recorded which). Source of these receptors: a male donor with ankylosing spondylitis.

The CDR3 sequence is CASSRTRTGLETQYF. The CDR3 DNA is TGTGCCAGCAGTCGAACACGGACAGGGCTGGAGACCCAGTACTTC. The rearrangement uses TRBV6-1 and TRBJ2-5; 8 bases align to TRBD1. Germline V lookup: CDR1 MNHNS, CDR2 SASEGT. V lost 5 bases to trimming and J lost 5 bases; unmatched junction nucleotides: 10. The CDR3 contains 15 residues.

The sample holds a few counts of this clonotype. The rearrangement joins TRBV6-5 to TRBJ1-3, with D possibly being TRBD1 (5 bases). Between the trimmed V and J ends, which lost 8 bases and 4 bases, there was a span of 6 bases. The CDR3 sequence is 11 residues long. The germline gives CDR1 MNHEY, CDR2 SVGAGI. For the CDR3, the DNA is TGTGCCAGCGCAGGGGGAAACACCATATATTTT. Its translation is CASAGGNTIYF.

A few counts support this clonotype. The CDR3 DNA sequence: TGCGCCAGCAGCTGGGGACAGGTATACAATGAGCAGTTCTTC. It specifies CASSWGQVYNEQFF. V usage is TRBV5-1 and J usage is TRBJ2-1; 8 nucleotides match TRBD1. The CDR3 covers 14 residues. Germline-derived CDR1 and CDR2 are SGHRS and YFSETQ. The trim removed 3 bases at V and 4 bases at J, leaving 3 bases unmatched.

V usage is TRBV2 and J usage is TRBJ2-1; a possible D gene is TRBD2 (5 bases). CDR3 length: 13 amino acids. In germline, CDR1 is SNHLY, CDR2 FYNNEI. Trimming pared 5 bases from V and 5 bases from J, leaving 10 bases between. In DNA, the CDR3 is TGTGCCAGCAGTCGGACTCAAAACAATGAGCAGTTCTTC. Encoded protein: CASSRTQNNEQFF.

This clonotype has ten or more counts. The chain employs TRBV20-1 and TRBJ2-1; maybe TRBD1 (5 bases). The V gene lost 6 bases and the J gene lost 5 bases, with 17 bases spanning the gap. The CDR3 loop spans 14 amino acids. In germline, CDR1 is DFQATT, CDR2 SNEGSKA (reference sequence). CDR3 coding DNA: TGCAGTGCCCAGGGCCATCCGCCTAACAATGAGCAGTTCTTC. It codes for CSAQGHPPNNEQFF.

The V call is TRBV7-9, the J call TRBJ1-2; 12 nucleotides match TRBD1. The germline V gene has CDR1 SEHNR and CDR2 FQNEAQ (reference sequence). V trimming: 2 bases; J trimming: 5 bases; junction bases outside the gene matches: 6. The CDR3 is made up of 16 amino acids. The CDR3 is CASSLMGTGGEYGYTF. In nucleotides, the CDR3 is TGTGCCAGCAGCTTAATGGGGACAGGGGGCGAGTATGGCTACACCTTC.

This clonotype was seen a handful of times. The chain combines TRBV6-5 with TRBJ1-3; D is unresolved. V was clipped by 2 bases and J by 15 bases, with 20 bases between them. Germline CDR1 reads MNHEY; CDR2 reads SVGAGI. The CDR3 contains 14 residues. The CDR3 DNA sequence: TGTGCCAGCAGTTACGTATTTGGGAGCGACCTGAGATATTTT. Translation: CASSYVFGSDLRYF.

V and J are TRBV6-2 or TRBV6-3 and TRBJ2-1; 10 nucleotides match TRBD2. Germline V gives CDR1 MNHEY, CDR2 SVGEGT. V shed 11 bases, J shed 9 bases, and the junction held 13 bases outside the gene matches. This CDR3 is built from 14 residues. The CDR3 DNA follows: TGTGCCGGGTCCCTAGCGGGAGACAACAGTGAGCAGTTCTTC. Amino acids: CAGSLAGDNSEQFF.

The chain recombines TRBV6-1 with TRBJ2-1, with 8 bases aligning to TRBD2. CDR3 length equals 14 residues. CDR1 MNHNS and CDR2 SASEGT come from the germline V gene. V was clipped by 6 bases and J by 7 bases; unmatched bases: 8. The CDR3 protein is CASRGSGSVNEQFF. The CDR3 DNA is TGTGCCAGCAGGGGGAGCGGGAGTGTAAATGAGCAGTTCTTC.